This T cell receptor (beta chain) was profiled in a study of technical replicates of blood from a handful of donors. This CDR3 is 17 amino acids long. With V trimmed by 1 base and J by 0 bases, 7 bases remained unmatched. Germline CDR1 and CDR2: MGHDK and SYGVNS. Profiled with immunoSEQ multiplex PCR; TCRdb holds only in-frame clones, not every one. Of 44,000 or so clones listed, 80% to 95% are singletons. The sample was PBMCs. This rearrangement joins TRBV25-1 to TRBJ2-7; 9 bases are shared with TRBD2. The sequence came from a human donor in good health. Some clones in this sample may be carry-over from other donors' samples. The CDR3 loop is CASSEWYLAGLSYEQYF. The CDR3 nucleotides are TGTGCCAGCAGTGAATGGTATCTAGCGGGACTCTCCTACGAGCAGTACTTC.